This T cell receptor beta chain was recovered during a study of regulatory T cells in long-lasting Graves disease. This clonotype was seen a handful of times. Its antigen is currently unknown. The CDR3 is 13 residues long. V lost 1 base, J lost 1 base, and 8 bases lay in between. The germline CDR1 and CDR2 sequences are DFQATT and SNEGSKA (reference sequence). In building TCR beta libraries, iRepertoire HTBI primers were used together with Arm-PCR of CDR3 regions. MiXCR, run by TCRdb on the multiplex PCR reads, gives a single entry per CDR3 protein. The data show under 500,000 distinct CDR3 sequences, with about a sixth seen just once and about 10% held by the top ten. Study outcomes and limitations: Shared public clonotypes totalled approximately 3,000 in persistent patients, compared with just under 1,000 in new patients.

Time point here: newly diagnosed GD, antithyroid drugs for less than 3 months. Researchers made the TCR library from RNA that was extracted from PBMCs. The peripheral blood volume drawn was around 9.6 milliliters, and it was collected into EDTA tubes. A further study also used this sample, focusing on T cells in Graves' hyperthyroidism and ophthalmopathy. That report adds: A patient was excluded if there was uncontrolled infection, other autoimmune disease, pregnancy or lactation. Every diagnosis used clinical symptoms, serum thyroxine and TRAb, thyroid ultrasound and orbital computed tomography.

Sequenced here: peripheral blood mononuclear cells (PBMCs), sampled at new diagnosis, from a patient treated with antithyroid drugs. The chain carries TRBV20-1 and TRBJ2-7; D remains ambiguous. This TCR derives from a woman aged 30 to 39 with Graves disease. Here the CDR3 DNA reads TGCAGTGCTAGAGGACCATCGTCCTACGAGCAGTACTTC. It translates to CSARGPSSYEQYF.